Shown below are 16 T cell receptor beta chains from a single sample sequenced in a study of cytomegalovirus exposure and HLA in healthy donors (dated by TCRdb to 2017 to 2019). Library prep was done by the immunoSEQ multiplex PCR assay. The multiplex PCR relied on a mix of 60 forward primers for TCR Vbeta segments and 13 reverse primers for TCR Jbeta segments. The clones in this table, taken by TCRdb from immuneACCESS, are in-frame only. Not every clone is retained; where verified, under half of the shortfall comes from an unresolved V gene, and the cause of the rest is unknown. This sample lists roughly 190,000 clones; 70% to 75% were detected once. Over 4% of the sample is taken by the ten largest. Sequenced material: PBMCs. Every receptor here comes from a man aged 30-40 years in good health and CMV-seropositive.

The chain carries TRBV28 and TRBJ1-2; TRBD1 matches at 7 bases. Germline V gene lookup returns CDR1 MDHEN and CDR2 SYDVKM. J was trimmed by 2 bases and V by 7 bases; bases with no gene match: 10. The CDR3 sequence is 15 residues long. The CDR3 sequence is CASTTAGRGNYGYTF. For the CDR3, the DNA is TGTGCCAGCACCACGGCGGGCAGGGGGAACTATGGCTACACCTTC.

The V gene is TRBV7-9, the J gene TRBJ2-7; TRBD2 might be the D (5 bases). CDR3 length: 13 amino acids. The ends were cut back, 6 bases at V and 6 bases at J, with 15 bases in the middle. Germline V gene lookup returns CDR1 SEHNR and CDR2 FQNEAQ (reference sequence). CDR3 in DNA: TGTGCCAGCAGTGAGGGATCCATCTCCGAGCAGTACTTC. Translating it yields CASSEGSISEQYF.

This clone was found once. The chain has TRBV4-1 and TRBJ2-7; 7 positions agree with TRBD1. Germline CDR1 and CDR2: MGHRA and YSYEKL. The junction had 6 bases not matched to a gene; V was cut back by 0 bases and J by 4 bases. CDR3 length: 15 amino acids. The CDR3 DNA follows: TGCGCCAGCAGCCAAGAGGGAAGGGGGCCTTACGAGCAGTACTTC. Translation: CASSQEGRGPYEQYF.

The chain uses TRBV7-2 and TRBJ2-5, with D perhaps matching TRBD1 (6 bases). Trimming stripped 3 bases from V and 1 base from J, with 9 bases between. This CDR3 spans 14 amino acids. Germline CDR1 reads SGHTA; CDR2 reads FQGNSA. DNA for the CDR3: TGTGCCAGCAGCTTTACAGGGTTCCAAGAGACCCAGTACTTC. Translated: CASSFTGFQETQYF.

This chain connects TRBV4-3 to TRBJ2-2; D gene ambiguous. V lost 3 bases and J 1 base, leaving 6 bases between the germline ends. The CDR3 has 14 residues. Germline V gene sequence: CDR1 LGHNA, CDR2 YSLEER. The CDR3, as DNA: TGCGCCAGCAGCCATGACAAGAACACCGGGGAGCTGTTTTTT. Translation gives CASSHDKNTGELFF.

V usage is TRBV18 and J usage is TRBJ2-5, with 14 positions matching TRBD2. J lost 4 bases, V lost 6 bases, and 4 bases had no gene match. CDR1 and CDR2 (germline): KGHSH, LQKENI. The CDR3 extends over 15 amino acids. The CDR3 DNA sequence: TGTGCCAGCTCTGGGACTAGCGGGGGAAGAGAGACCCAGTACTTC. This encodes CASSGTSGGRETQYF.

This rearrangement joins TRBV5-1 to TRBJ2-1; TRBD1 agrees at 7 bases. CDR1 SGHRS and CDR2 YFSETQ come from the germline V gene. The V segment lost 4 bases and the J segment 2 bases; nucleotides outside the gene matches: 6. The CDR3 extends over 15 amino acids. The CDR3 loop is CASSPATGAYNEQFF. The CDR3 bases are TGCGCCAGCAGCCCAGCAACAGGGGCCTACAATGAGCAGTTCTTC. Full variable domain (missing parts from reference TRBV5-1 and TRBJ2-1): KAGVTQTPRYLIKTRGQQVTLSCSPISGHRSVSWYQQTPGQGLQFLFEYFSETQRNKGNFPGRFSGRQFSNSRSEMNVSTLELGDSALYLCASSPATGAYNEQFFGPGTRLTVL.

The table lists this clone with a few counts. The V and J genes are TRBV9 and TRBJ2-3; 7 bases map to TRBD2. CDR3 length: 16 residues. The V gene's germline CDR1 is SGDLS and CDR2 YYNGEE. J gave up 0 bases and V 0 bases, and 4 bases lay outside the gene matches. The CDR3 sequence: CASSVGGRGSTDTQYF. The CDR3 DNA follows: TGTGCCAGCAGCGTAGGGGGGAGGGGTAGCACAGATACGCAGTATTTT.

J is TRBJ1-2 and V is TRBV28, with 11 bases lining up with TRBD1. The CDR3 is made up of 14 amino acids. Germline CDR1 MDHEN, CDR2 SYDVKM. V lost 8 bases to trimming and J lost 8 bases; unmatched junction nucleotides: 10. CDR3 DNA: TGTGCCAGCTGCCCTTATCGGACAGGGGGCGGCTACACCTTC. Its translation is CASCPYRTGGGYTF.

The J gene is TRBJ1-2, the V gene TRBV4-2, with D hard to call. From germline, CDR1 is LGHNA and CDR2 YNFKEQ. CDR3 length: 14 amino acids. V was shortened by 1 base and J by 3 bases, with 9 bases between the two germline ends. CDR3 DNA sequence: TGTGCCAGCAGCCAAGTCGAAGCGGACTATGGCTACACCTTC. Protein sequence: CASSQVEADYGYTF.

The rearrangement joins TRBV10-3 to TRBJ2-3; D gene uncertain. Germline-derived CDR1 and CDR2 are ENHRY and SYGVKD. The CDR3 is 14 residues long. Trimming removed 0 bases from V and 0 bases from J, with 4 bases in between. The CDR3, as DNA: TGTGCCATCAGTGAGTCGACTAGCACAGATACGCAGTATTTT. It specifies CAISESTSTDTQYF.

The chain is built from TRBV5-4 and TRBJ2-5, with D unresolved. CDR3 length: 13 residues. Trimming pared 0 bases from V and 2 bases from J, leaving 5 bases between. The germline V gene encodes CDR1 SGHNT and CDR2 YYREEE (reference sequence). In DNA form, the CDR3 reads TGTGCCAGCAGCTTGGCCAGACAAGAGACCCAGTACTTC. Amino acid sequence: CASSLARQETQYF.

This clone has more than one count but fewer than ten. V usage is TRBV7-8 and J usage is TRBJ2-6, with D possibly matching TRBD1 (6 bases). Trimming shortened V by 2 bases and J by 4 bases, and 12 bases separated the two germline ends. The germline gives CDR1 SGHVS, CDR2 FQNEAQ. CDR3 length: 16 residues. The chain's CDR3 is CASSLSGARGANVLTF. CDR3 DNA: TGTGCCAGCAGCTTATCAGGGGCGCGCGGGGCCAACGTCCTGACTTTC.

CDR3 DNA sequence: TGTGCCAGCAGCGTAGCTACCTACGACAGTTCTAACTATGGCTACACCTTC. It yields the protein CASSVATYDSSNYGYTF. The J gene is TRBJ1-2, the V gene TRBV9; D might be TRBD1 (5 bases). This CDR3 contains 17 residues. Trimming took off 0 bases at V and 0 bases at J, with 15 bases between the two ends. In germline, CDR1 is SGDLS, CDR2 YYNGEE.

The chain is built from TRBV25-1 and TRBJ1-1, with D possibly matching TRBD1 (6 bases). CDR3 length equals 13 residues. V was pared by 7 bases and J by 13 bases, with 22 bases between. In germline, CDR1 is MGHDK, CDR2 SYGVNS. Written as DNA, the CDR3 is TGTGCCAGCATGAGGAATTCGGGACACTTCGGTTTCTTT. This codes for CASMRNSGHFGFF.

The chain links TRBV6-6 to TRBJ2-3; 8 bases are a match to TRBD2. The J segment lost 1 base and the V segment lost 6 bases, leaving 3 bases of the junction unmatched. The CDR3 has 14 amino acids. CDR1 is MNHNY and CDR2 is SVGAGI in the germline V gene (reference sequence). The CDR3 loop is CASSRGGRTDTQYF. The CDR3 DNA reads TGTGCCAGCAGCCGGGGGGGCCGCACAGATACGCAGTATTTT.